The clone carrying this TCR beta chain was observed a handful of times. Researchers generated TCR beta cDNA from around 0.55 ug of total RNA, relying on a constant-region primer. Construction of TCR beta libraries relied on three successive nested multiplex PCR rounds employing slightly modified ARM-PCR. Rounds one and two of PCR, each of 10 cycles, were primed with TRBV1-TRBV30 forward primers and a C-beta reverse primer. TCRdb ran MiXCR on the multiplex PCR reads and lists one entry per CDR3 protein. The sample yields 300,000 to 400,000 distinct CDR3 sequences, approximately 65% seen once. Researchers drew blood RNA from unsorted whole blood and extracted germline DNA as well. This specimen belongs to a study of tumor-infiltrating lymphocytes in primary liver carcinoma. The CDR3 consists of 20 residues. CDR1 is SGHNT and CDR2 is YYREEE in the germline V gene (reference sequence). V was pared by 6 bases and J by 0 bases, with 14 bases of the junction left unmatched.

This sequence joins TRBV5-4 and TRBJ2-2, with TRBD2 matching over 13 bases. Sample: peripheral blood. The source is a man aged 35-49 years with primary liver carcinoma and hepatitis B virus infection. Here the CDR3 DNA reads TGTGCCAGCACAAAAACCAAAACCGGGACTAGCGGGGCGAACACCGGGGAGCTGTTTTTT. This translates into CASTKTKTGTSGANTGELFF.